Reported below is one T cell receptor beta chain. What it recognizes is unknown. This entry is derived from a study of CD8 T cells in Susac syndrome. Study results and limitations: The study admitted that it had a relatively small number of individuals in its TCR sequencing and HLA analysis.

RNA amounts of roughly 0.5 to 1 ug underwent reverse transcription with random hexamers. By means of immunoSEQ multiplex PCR, TCR beta CDR3 spanning 54 Vbeta and 13 Jbeta underwent amplification. TCRdb reprocessed the immunoSEQ multiplex PCR reads with MiXCR, giving one entry per CDR3 protein. The repertoire includes 190,000 or so distinct CDR3 sequences, 90% to 95% of them detected once, and 0.093% sits in the top ten. The V end was cut by 7 bases, the J end by 2 bases, with 6 bases between. Germline CDR1 MGHDK, CDR2 SYGVNS. This CDR3 spans 13 amino acids. The receptor was isolated from a human donor with multiple sclerosis. V usage is TRBV25-1 and J usage is TRBJ2-6; a possible D gene is TRBD2 (6 bases). Specimen: CD4+ T cells from PBMCs. The CDR3 is CASTGAGANVLTF. For the CDR3, the DNA is TGTGCCAGCACGGGGGCTGGGGCCAACGTCCTGACTTTC.